The T cell receptor beta chain under discussion was sequenced for a study of blood T cell repertoires in COVID-19. Study details: Whether acute or convalescent, the COVID-19 samples came from the United States, Italy and Spain. From T cells, B-cell-depleted T cells, or PBMCs came the material, which was cDNA or gDNA.

Between the trimmed V and J ends, which lost 4 bases and 6 bases, there was a span of 13 bases. This CDR3 comprises 14 residues. The germline V gene has CDR1 ENHRY and CDR2 SYGVKD. Under the authors' procedure: By means of reference gene primer amplification, nucleated cell counts were estimated. Here immunoSEQ multiplex PCR was the method, and the copy in TCRdb shows in-frame clones only, minus some. V and J calls and clone size come straight from that table; D and trimming were deduced from the DNA. The sample includes about 170,000 clones, about 80% seen only once; the top ten take about a tenth. The TCR originated in a man between 70 and 80 years old with active or convalescent COVID-19. Sequences were obtained from peripheral blood. The chain links TRBV10-3 to TRBJ2-4; D possibly corresponds to TRBD2 (7 bases). The CDR3: CAISGGGPLNIQYF. CDR3 nucleotide sequence: TGTGCCATCAGTGGCGGGGGCCCCCTAAACATTCAGTACTTC.